This T cell receptor (beta chain) came from a study of T cells in women clearing cervical HPV infection. Study background: Controls gave blood once infection was undetectable; cases at lesion identification. Study-wide results and limits: Associations may precede or follow infection; HPV-specific or memory T cells were not isolated.

The data were produced by immunoSEQ multiplex PCR, yet TCRdb's version contains in-frame clones alone and is incomplete. The sample holds about 39,000 clones. About this clone: The antigen is unknown. With the read ending 3 residues before the CDR3 end, the germline J gene is used to fill in that end.

J was trimmed by 6 bases and V by 5 bases; bases with no gene match: 3. CDR1 and CDR2 from the germline V gene are LNHDA and SQIVND (reference sequence). This CDR3 has 13 amino acids. J is TRBJ1-1 and V is TRBV19, with 10 bases aligning to TRBD1. Sequenced: blood buffy coat. The sequence was collected from a woman aged 18 to 75 with a cervical HPV16 infection that either progressed to CIN3+ or cleared (not recorded which). The CDR3 sequence is CASSAGQGAEAFF. The CDR3 DNA, read in part, is TGTGCCAGTAGTGCCGGACAGGGGGCTGAA.